Presented here are 31 T cell receptor beta chains from one specimen sequenced in a study of T cells after yellow fever vaccination (dated by TCRdb to between 2018 and 2020). Receptor libraries were prepared by 5' RACE. Reads for this sample came from an Illumina HiSeq 2500. TCRdb reanalyzed the raw reads on its own, using fastp at Q25 for trimming and MiXCR for clone calling, and kept in-frame beta chains. Entries are consolidated by CDR3 protein sequence, retaining the most common genes and DNA. In all, the sample holds nearly 550,000 distinct CDR3 sequences, and roughly 21% of those were seen once. Approximately 14% of the sample is taken by the ten largest. The treatment or condition label corresponds to: live attenuated yellow fever vaccine strain. The specimen comprised PBMCs, sampled 15 days after the yellow fever booster vaccination. The receptors here all came from a young man who received the YFV17D yellow fever vaccine.

This clonotype has a handful of counts. The chain couples TRBV20-1 to TRBJ2-1; D might be TRBD1 (6 bases). This CDR3 region has 11 residues. Germline CDR1 is DFQATT and CDR2 is SNEGSKA (reference sequence). V shed 4 bases and J shed 8 bases, with 9 bases lying between them. DNA for the CDR3: TGCAGTGCTATGCGGACAGATGAGCAGTTCTTC. This translates into CSAMRTDEQFF.

Only a few counts were recorded for this clonotype. The chain has TRBV7-2 and TRBJ2-7; D might be TRBD1 (6 bases). Germline V gene data show CDR1 as SGHTA and CDR2 as FQGNSA. The ends were cut back, 4 bases at V and 2 bases at J, with 15 bases in the middle. The CDR3 contains 15 residues. CDR3 sequence: CASSSKTGPPYEQYF. The CDR3 DNA reads TGTGCCAGCAGCTCAAAGACAGGACCTCCCTACGAGCAGTACTTC. Full variable domain (remainder filled in from reference TRBV7-2 and TRBJ2-7): GAGVSQSPSNKVTEKGKDVELRCDPISGHTALYWYRQSLGQGLEFLIYFQGNSAPDKSGLPSDRFSAERTGGSVSTLTIQRTQQEDSAVYLCASSSKTGPPYEQYFGPGTRLTVT.

This clonotype was picked up a small number of times. The V gene is TRBV12-3 or TRBV12-4, the J gene TRBJ2-3, with D unresolved. This CDR3 contains 14 residues. V lost 7 bases, J lost 4 bases, and 15 bases lay in between. The CDR3 nucleotides read TGTGCCAGCACACGGACGCCCAGCCCAGATACGCAGTATTTT. This codes for CASTRTPSPDTQYF.

This clonotype was detected many times. J is TRBJ2-7 and V is TRBV7-2; TRBD1 aligns across 11 bases. CDR1 and CDR2 (germline): SGHTA, FQGNSA. CDR3 length equals 15 residues. J lost 6 bases, V lost 0 bases, and 4 bases had no gene match. The CDR3 nucleotides read TGTGCCAGCAGCTTAGCGCTGGGGACAGGGGGCGAGCAGTACTTC. Translating gives CASSLALGTGGEQYF.

This clonotype was seen a handful of times. This CDR3 reads CASSQDGTRADTQYF. CDR3 sequence (DNA): TGCGCCAGCAGCCAAGATGGGACTAGAGCGGATACGCAGTATTTT. The chain couples TRBV4-3 to TRBJ2-3, with 8 bases lining up with TRBD2. With 0 bases clipped from V and 6 bases from J, the junction kept 5 bases outside the gene matches. The germline CDR1 and CDR2 sequences are LGHNA and YSLEER. CDR3 length: 15 amino acids.

The chain has TRBV11-2 and TRBJ2-7; a possible D gene is TRBD2 (7 bases). The CDR3 runs 19 residues. The germline V gene encodes CDR1 SGHAT and CDR2 FQNNGV. The ends were cut back, 2 bases at V and 2 bases at J, with 25 bases in the middle. The DNA for the CDR3 is TGTGCCAGCAGCTTATGGGGTAATTCGCGGGGGCGCGAAGCCTACGAGCAGTACTTC. As protein: CASSLWGNSRGREAYEQYF.

This clonotype has only one observation. The chain employs TRBV29-1 and TRBJ2-5; D may match TRBD1 or TRBD2 (5 bases each). Germline V CDR1 and CDR2: SQVTM, ANQGSEA. The V end was cut by 5 bases, the J end by 4 bases, with 14 bases between. CDR3 length: 13 residues. CDR3 residues: CSVQRGGGETQYF. The DNA of the CDR3 is TGCAGCGTTCAACGGGGCGGCGGAGAGACCCAGTACTTC. Full variable domain (missing parts from reference TRBV29-1 and TRBJ2-5): SAVISQKPSRDICQRGTSLTIQCQVDSQVTMMFWYRQQPGQSLTLIATANQGSEATYESGFVIDKFPISRPNLTFSTLTVSNMSPEDSSIYLCSVQRGGGETQYFGPGTRLLVL.

The gene calls are TRBV7-2 and TRBJ1-2; TRBD1 aligns across 9 bases. The CDR3 totals 15 residues. The junction had 6 bases not matched to a gene; V was cut back by 5 bases and J by 2 bases. CDR1 and CDR2 (germline): SGHTA, FQGNSA. CDR3 in amino acids: CASSQRTGENYGYTF. In DNA, the CDR3 is TGTGCCAGCAGCCAGCGGACAGGGGAGAACTATGGCTACACCTTC.

This clonotype has only a few counts. V and J are TRBV28 and TRBJ1-1, with 8 bases that match TRBD1. The trim removed 8 bases at V and 3 bases at J, leaving 8 bases unmatched. Germline loops: CDR1 MDHEN, CDR2 SYDVKM. This CDR3 contains 14 residues. CDR3 residues: CASGAGGSDTEAFF. Here the CDR3 DNA reads TGTGCCAGCGGAGCAGGGGGCTCGGACACTGAAGCTTTCTTT. Full variable domain (rest looked up from reference TRBV28 and TRBJ1-1): DVKVTQSSRYLVKRTGEKVFLECVQDMDHENMFWYRQDPGLGLRLIYFSYDVKMKEKGDIPEGYSVSREKKERFSLILESASTNQTSMYLCASGAGGSDTEAFFGQGTRLTVV.

This clonotype was picked up a small number of times. This chain uses TRBV12-3 or TRBV12-4 with TRBJ2-4; possibly TRBD2 for D (7 bases). This CDR3 has 13 amino acids. Deletions cut 6 bases from V and 8 bases from J, with 14 bases between. In DNA, the CDR3 is TGTGCCAGCAGCCCAGAGGGGGGGTACATTCAGTACTTC. It is translated as CASSPEGGYIQYF.

This clonotype was observed a single time. The chain carries TRBV7-8 and TRBJ1-1, with D unclear. V was pared by 2 bases and J by 4 bases, with 17 bases between. The germline V gene has CDR1 SGHVS and CDR2 FQNEAQ. The CDR3 totals 16 residues. The CDR3 region has the DNA TGTGCCAGCAGCTTACCTGGCGGGGTCCTCGGCACTGAAGCTTTCTTT. This translates into CASSLPGGVLGTEAFF.

This clonotype was observed a few times. The chain recombines TRBV12-3 or TRBV12-4 with TRBJ2-1; possibly TRBD2 for D (6 bases). CDR3 size: 14 residues. V was pared by 7 bases and J by 5 bases, with 15 bases between. CDR3 sequence reads: CASMRDFFDNEQFF. In DNA, the CDR3 is TGTGCCAGCATGCGGGACTTTTTCGACAATGAGCAGTTCTTC.

This clonotype was counted only a few times. The chain uses TRBV7-9 and TRBJ1-4; D is uncertain. The CDR3 loop spans 11 amino acids. CDR1 is SEHNR, CDR2 FQNEAQ, per germline (reference sequence). Trimming removed 8 bases at V and 7 bases at J, with 8 bases between. The CDR3 DNA follows: TGTGCCAGCGGATACAGTGAAAAACTGTTTTTT. This gives the protein CASGYSEKLFF.

The table lists this clonotype with a few counts. This chain joins TRBV29-1 and TRBJ2-1, with no clear D. Germline CDR1 SQVTM, CDR2 ANQGSEA. This CDR3 comprises 12 residues. V was cut by 0 bases and J by 3 bases, with 3 bases left in between. CDR3 loop: CSVEEDYNEQFF. The CDR3 DNA reads TGCAGCGTTGAAGAGGACTACAATGAGCAGTTCTTC.

The chain carries TRBV9 and TRBJ2-3, with D unclear. The V end lost 0 bases, the J end lost 3 bases, and 5 bases lay between the germline ends. Germline assignment: CDR1 SGDLS and CDR2 YYNGEE. CDR3 size: 13 residues. CDR3 amino acids: CASSVDVTDTQYF. As DNA, the CDR3 is TGTGCCAGCAGCGTAGATGTGACAGATACGCAGTATTTT.

The chain combines TRBV12-1 with TRBJ2-1; the DNA was not used to check the table's D call, TRBD2. TRBV12-1 is a pseudogene segment. The CDR3 is 15 residues long. The CDR3: CASSLSLSGYHEQFF. For the CDR3, the DNA is TGTGCCAGCAGCTTATCCCTTAGCGGTTACCATGAGCAGTTCTTC.

The chain joins TRBV4-3 to TRBJ2-4, with D perhaps TRBD2 (5 bases). V lost 0 bases, J lost 3 bases, and 12 bases lay in between. Per the germline V gene, CDR1 is LGHNA and CDR2 is YSLEER. The CDR3 is 16 residues long. The CDR3 nucleotides read TGCGCCAGCAGCCAAGATGGACGGGCGGGCAAAAACATTCAGTACTTC. The encoded protein is CASSQDGRAGKNIQYF.

The V call is TRBV5-8, the J call TRBJ2-7; 8 nucleotides line up with TRBD2. Germline values: CDR1 SGHTS, CDR2 YDEGEE. The CDR3 sequence is 15 residues long. The junction had 12 bases not matched to a gene; V was cut back by 4 bases and J by 6 bases. The CDR3 region is CASSPGFAGGSEQYF. The CDR3 DNA reads TGTGCCAGCAGCCCGGGTTTTGCGGGAGGTTCCGAGCAGTACTTC. Looking up the rest from reference TRBV5-8 and TRBJ2-7 gives the full variable domain: EAGVTQSPTHLIKTRGQQATLRCSPISGHTSVYWYQQALGLGLQFLLWYDEGEERNRGNFPPRFSGRQFPNYSSELNVNALELEDSALYLCASSPGFAGGSEQYFGPGTRLTVT.

This clonotype has just a few counts. The chain carries TRBV20-1 and TRBJ2-5; D is ambiguous. CDR3 length: 13 amino acids. V was trimmed by 5 bases and J by 4 bases, leaving 14 bases between them. Germline V lookup: CDR1 DFQATT, CDR2 SNEGSKA (reference sequence). The DNA of the CDR3 is TGCAGTGCTGACCCCCCGAGGAGAGAGACCCAGTACTTC. Translated, it gives CSADPPRRETQYF.

This clonotype was counted ten times or more. The rearrangement uses TRBV18 and TRBJ2-3; D ambiguous. The CDR3 is 13 residues long. Germline V gene data show CDR1 as KGHSH and CDR2 as LQKENI. V lost 0 bases, J lost 4 bases, and 5 bases lay in between. CDR3 loop: CASSPPMADTQYF. CDR3 sequence (DNA): TGTGCCAGCTCACCACCCATGGCAGATACGCAGTATTTT.

The CDR3 loop is CASSRITGIVDEQYF. For the CDR3, the DNA is TGTGCCAGCAGCCGCATCACAGGTATCGTTGACGAGCAGTACTTC. This chain connects TRBV7-9 to TRBJ2-7; possibly TRBD1 for D (5 bases). The CDR3 is 15 amino acids. Trimming removed 5 bases from V and 5 bases from J, with 19 bases in between. CDR1 and CDR2 from the germline V gene are SEHNR and FQNEAQ (reference sequence).

This clonotype has at least ten counts. The J gene is TRBJ2-7, the V gene TRBV7-9; tentative D call: TRBD2 (6 bases). Germline-derived CDR1 and CDR2 are SEHNR and FQNEAQ (reference sequence). V shed 5 bases and J shed 6 bases, with 8 bases lying between them. The CDR3 is made up of 11 amino acids. The CDR3 protein is CASSGAGEQYF. CDR3 sequence (DNA): TGTGCCAGCAGCGGAGCGGGCGAGCAGTACTTC. Combining the CDR3 with reference TRBV7-9 and TRBJ2-7 gives the whole variable domain DTGVSQNPRHKITKRGQNVTFRCDPISEHNRLYWYRQTLGQGPEFLTYFQNEAQLEKSRLLSDRFSAERPKGSFSTLEIQRTEQGDSAMYLCASSGAGEQYFGPGTRLTVT.

This clonotype was observed a few times. The rearrangement joins TRBV10-3 to TRBJ2-1; 7 bases map to TRBD2. J gave up 5 bases and V 2 bases, and 12 bases lay outside the gene matches. Germline CDR1 reads ENHRY; CDR2 reads SYGVKD. This CDR3 spans 17 amino acids. The CDR3 DNA follows: TGTGCCATCAGTGAGGGAAAAGGGGCTGGGAGGGACAATGAGCAGTTCTTC. This codes for CAISEGKGAGRDNEQFF.

This clonotype has more than one count but fewer than ten. The V and J genes are TRBV29-1 and TRBJ2-3; 7 bases line up with TRBD2. V was pared by 4 bases and J by 1 base, with 5 bases of the junction left unmatched. This CDR3 is built from 14 residues. Germline lookup yields CDR1 SQVTM and CDR2 ANQGSEA. CDR3 coding DNA: TGCAGCGTTGTAGGGGAGGGAGGCACAGATACGCAGTATTTT. This gives the protein CSVVGEGGTDTQYF.

J is TRBJ2-3 and V is TRBV15; the D is unclear. The CDR3 is 15 amino acids. Trimming shortened V by 0 bases and J by 2 bases, and 9 bases separated the two germline ends. Germline assignment: CDR1 LNHNV and CDR2 YYDKDF (reference sequence). The CDR3 loop is CATSRDSQYTDTQYF. In nucleotides, the CDR3 is TGTGCCACCAGCAGAGATTCGCAGTACACAGATACGCAGTATTTT.

The chain employs TRBV21-1 and TRBJ2-5; the D call of TRBD2 is as the table states it, not checked on the DNA. TRBV21-1 is described as a pseudogene. This CDR3 spans 16 amino acids. CDR3 sequence (DNA): TGTGCCAGCAGCTTCCGTGAACTAGCCTGGGGGGAGACCCAGTACTTC. This codes for CASSFRELAWGETQYF.

This clonotype was seen a handful of times. V is TRBV3-1 and J is TRBJ2-6; TRBD1 is a possible D gene (6 bases). The germline gives CDR1 LGHDT, CDR2 YNNKEL (reference sequence). Trimming took 4 bases from V and 0 from J, leaving 13 bases between them. The CDR3 runs 17 residues. The CDR3 coding sequence is TGTGCCAGCAGCCCACCCCGGGACACCTCTGGGGCCAACGTCCTGACTTTC. It is translated as CASSPPRDTSGANVLTF.

This clonotype came up many times. J is TRBJ2-7 and V is TRBV5-1; no firm D call. Germline assignment: CDR1 SGHRS and CDR2 YFSETQ. V shed 0 bases and J shed 6 bases, with 4 bases lying between them. This CDR3 is 11 amino acids long. The CDR3: CASSLEGEQYF. In DNA form, the CDR3 reads TGCGCCAGCAGCTTGGAGGGCGAGCAGTACTTC.

This clonotype was recorded only once. The genes are TRBV12-3 or TRBV12-4 and TRBJ2-5; D unclear. The CDR3 has 16 residues. V was trimmed by 1 base and J by 5 bases, leaving 17 bases between them. This chain's CDR3 is CASSLVGARPQETQYF. CDR3 coding DNA: TGTGCCAGCAGTTTAGTGGGTGCCAGGCCCCAGGAGACCCAGTACTTC.

In this sample, this clonotype turned up a few times. The chain recombines TRBV6-1 with TRBJ2-1, with D perhaps matching TRBD2 (5 bases). Germline V CDR1 and CDR2: MNHNS, SASEGT. V was pared by 6 bases and J by 6 bases, with 18 bases between. CDR3 length equals 15 residues. The CDR3 nucleotides read TGTGCCAGCAGCCCGACTCGAAACGGAGGCAATGAGCAGTTCTTC. Protein product: CASSPTRNGGNEQFF.

The chain links TRBV7-2 to TRBJ2-1; 9 bases line up with TRBD1. This CDR3 has 17 amino acids. J gave up 1 base and V 2 bases, and 6 bases lay outside the gene matches. Germline CDR1 SGHTA, CDR2 FQGNSA. CDR3 coding DNA: TGTGCCAGCAGCTTACTCTCGGGACAGGGATCCTACAATGAGCAGTTCTTC. This codes for CASSLLSGQGSYNEQFF.